These 20 T cell receptor beta chains share one sample of origin, sequenced in a study of shared clonotypes between healthy human individuals (dated by TCRdb to about 2020). The library came from the immunoSEQ multiplex PCR assay. In its TCRdb copy, this immuneACCESS table keeps in-frame sequences only and misses some clones. Where compared with another copy, unresolved V genes explain less than half of these, and the others have no known cause. A total of fewer than 600,000 clones appear in this sample, roughly 79% of them only once. Jointly, the top ten make up about 12% of the sample. What was sequenced was PBMCs. The receptors derive from a woman between 40 and 55 years old in good health. Some clones in this sample may be carry-over from other donors' samples.

V and J are TRBV27 and TRBJ2-7; 7 positions match TRBD1. Germline lookup yields CDR1 MNHEY and CDR2 SMNVEV (reference sequence). This CDR3 has 14 residues. J lost 6 bases, V lost 4 bases, and 9 bases had no gene match. This CDR3 is CASSSRQGWGEQYF. The CDR3, as DNA: TGTGCCAGCAGTTCAAGACAGGGCTGGGGCGAGCAGTACTTC.

The V and J genes are TRBV7-8 and TRBJ2-5; TRBD1 aligns across 7 bases. V was pared by 2 bases and J by 2 bases, with 5 bases of the junction left unmatched. CDR1 and CDR2 (germline): SGHVS, FQNEAQ. This CDR3 is 15 amino acids long. The CDR3: CASSLRGQLQETQYF. CDR3 sequence (DNA): TGTGCCAGCAGCTTAAGGGGACAGCTTCAAGAGACCCAGTACTTC.

V and J are TRBV5-1 and TRBJ2-2; 11 nucleotides match TRBD2. Germline V lookup: CDR1 SGHRS, CDR2 YFSETQ. The V gene end was trimmed by 1 base and the J gene end by 1 base; junction bases not matched to a gene: 6. This CDR3 has 18 residues. The CDR3 region is CASSLSLAGGVNTGELFF. The CDR3 DNA reads as TGCGCCAGCAGCTTGTCCTTAGCGGGAGGGGTGAACACCGGGGAGCTGTTTTTT.

Points on this clone: The same CDR3 also results from other DNA sequences found in this sample. The chain carries TRBV5-1 and TRBJ2-7, with TRBD1 identical over 11 bases. Germline loops: CDR1 SGHRS, CDR2 YFSETQ. The CDR3 covers 14 residues. With V trimmed by 3 bases and J by 4 bases, 3 bases remained unmatched. As DNA, the CDR3 is TGCGCCAGCAGCTCGGGGACAGGGGGATACGAGCAGTACTTC. Translation: CASSSGTGGYEQYF. The full variable domain, rest sourced from reference TRBV5-1 and TRBJ2-7, is KAGVTQTPRYLIKTRGQQVTLSCSPISGHRSVSWYQQTPGQGLQFLFEYFSETQRNKGNFPGRFSGRQFSNSRSEMNVSTLELGDSALYLCASSSGTGGYEQYFGPGTRLTVT.

The chain joins TRBV5-6 to TRBJ2-7; the D gene is possibly TRBD2 (5 bases). The CDR3 contains 16 residues. CDR1 is SGHDT, CDR2 YYEEEE, per germline. V lost 0 bases, J lost 3 bases, and 16 bases lay in between. The DNA of the CDR3 is TGTGCCAGCAGCTTGGGAGGGTCTGGGCCCAGCTACGAGCAGTACTTC. It is translated as CASSLGGSGPSYEQYF.

The chain is built from TRBV5-6 and TRBJ1-3; D is unresolved. Per germline, CDR1 SGHDT and CDR2 YYEEEE. This CDR3 spans 16 amino acids. The germline V and J ends were trimmed by 0 bases and 1 base, with 11 bases remaining between them. CDR3 region: CASSLGWNPSGNTIYF. The DNA for the CDR3 is TGTGCCAGCAGCTTGGGGTGGAACCCATCTGGAAACACCATATATTTT.

To note about this clone: The sample carries other DNA sequences with the same CDR3. Here the CDR3 reads CASSSPGRGSRSGDTQYF. CDR3 DNA: TGTGCCAGCAGTTCCCCTGGCAGGGGGTCTCGTTCTGGAGATACGCAGTATTTT. This sequence joins TRBV27 and TRBJ2-3; TRBD1 matches at 7 bases. After removal of 4 bases from V and 5 bases from J, the junction contained 18 bases not matched to a gene. Germline V gene data show CDR1 as MNHEY and CDR2 as SMNVEV (reference sequence). The length of the CDR3 is 18 residues.

This clone was picked up many times. The sample holds other DNA sequences that translate to the same CDR3. This chain joins TRBV19 and TRBJ2-1; TRBD2 agrees at 10 bases. Per germline, CDR1 LNHDA and CDR2 SQIVND (reference sequence). J was trimmed by 4 bases and V by 8 bases; bases with no gene match: 14. CDR3 length: 17 amino acids. This chain's CDR3 is CASSGTSAFHLYNEQFF. The CDR3 nucleotides read TGTGCCAGTTCCGGGACTAGCGCCTTCCACCTTTACAATGAGCAGTTCTTC. The whole variable domain, filled in from reference TRBV19 and TRBJ2-1, reads DGGITQSPKYLFRKEGQNVTLSCEQNLNHDAMYWYRQDPGQGLRLIYYSQIVNDFQKGDIAEGYSVSREKKESFPLTVTSAQKNPTAFYLCASSGTSAFHLYNEQFFGPGTRLTVL.

The rearrangement links TRBV7-3 to TRBJ1-1; no clear D. Germline assignment: CDR1 SGHTA and CDR2 FQGTGA. The ends were cut back, 5 bases at V and 0 bases at J, with 7 bases in the middle. This CDR3 has 13 amino acids. The DNA for the CDR3 is TGTGCCAGCAGCCTACACCTGAACACTGAAGCTTTCTTT. As protein: CASSLHLNTEAFF.

This rearrangement joins TRBV13 to TRBJ1-5; the D gene is possibly TRBD1 (6 bases). Trimming shortened V by 5 bases and J by 0 bases, and 11 bases separated the two germline ends. The germline V gene encodes CDR1 PRHDT and CDR2 FYEKMQ (reference sequence). This CDR3 has 15 amino acids. CDR3 sequence reads: CASSVGHLSNQPQHF. The DNA of the CDR3 is TGTGCCAGCAGCGTGGGACATCTTAGCAATCAGCCCCAGCATTTT.

The chain combines TRBV28 with TRBJ2-5; 11 nucleotides line up with TRBD2. The J call is in doubt because the DNA end fits TRBJ2-7 better. Germline CDR1 is MDHEN and CDR2 is SYDVKM. This CDR3 has 13 amino acids. CDR3 coding DNA: TGTGCCAGCGGGACTAGCGGAGATTACGAGCAGTACTTC. Residues: CASGTSGDYEQYF.

This clone appeared once. The rearrangement links TRBV2 to TRBJ2-3, with 11 positions matching TRBD2. This CDR3 is 17 amino acids long. The J segment lost 2 bases and the V segment lost 4 bases, leaving 8 bases of the junction unmatched. Looked up from germline, CDR1 is SNHLY and CDR2 is FYNNEI. The CDR3 is CASSGGTSGLYTDTQYF. CDR3 bases: TGTGCCAGCAGTGGCGGGACTAGCGGTCTATACACAGATACGCAGTATTTT.

The chain has TRBV5-1 and TRBJ2-1, with D uncertain. Trimming left V 1 base short and J 3 bases short, with 5 bases between. Germline CDR1 SGHRS, CDR2 YFSETQ. The CDR3 covers 13 residues. The CDR3 reads CASSLTDYNEQFF. In DNA form, the CDR3 reads TGCGCCAGCAGCTTGACAGACTACAATGAGCAGTTCTTC.

This chain links TRBV2 with TRBJ2-7; no clear D gene. Trimming left V 6 bases short and J 4 bases short, with 16 bases between. Per the germline V gene, CDR1 is SNHLY and CDR2 is FYNNEI. The CDR3 totals 14 residues. CDR3 in amino acids: CASRQSGPSYEQYF. The CDR3 DNA sequence: TGTGCCAGCAGACAGAGTGGCCCCAGTTACGAGCAGTACTTC.

The rearrangement joins TRBV10-1 to TRBJ2-2; 11 positions agree with TRBD2. V shed 3 bases, J shed 4 bases, and the junction held 13 bases outside the gene matches. There are 19 residues in the CDR3. Germline-derived CDR1 and CDR2 are WNHNN and SYGVQD (reference sequence). CDR3 sequence (DNA): TGCGCCAGCAGTGAAAGGGGGCTAGCGGGAGGCCGGGGCACCGGGGAGCTGTTTTTT. Its translation: CASSERGLAGGRGTGELFF.

This clone was counted between two and nine times. V is TRBV19 and J is TRBJ2-5; the D is unclear. V lost 4 bases and J 2 bases, leaving 14 bases between the germline ends. Germline CDR1 is LNHDA and CDR2 is SQIVND (reference sequence). The CDR3 spans 15 residues. The CDR3 here is CASSRTPGPQETQYF. DNA of the CDR3: TGTGCCAGTAGTAGGACCCCGGGCCCACAAGAGACCCAGTACTTC.

This chain connects TRBV7-8 to TRBJ1-5; 7 bases map to TRBD1. Unmatched junction bases numbered 6, after V lost 5 bases and J lost 2 bases. The germline V gene has CDR1 SGHVS and CDR2 FQNEAQ. The CDR3 has 15 amino acids. CDR3 residues: CASSHHRGGNQPQHF. The CDR3 region has the DNA TGTGCCAGCAGCCACCACAGGGGCGGCAATCAGCCCCAGCATTTT.

The rearrangement joins TRBV27 to TRBJ2-7; D not resolved. The germline V gene has CDR1 MNHEY and CDR2 SMNVEV (reference sequence). Deletions cut 5 bases from V and 5 bases from J, with 16 bases between. The length of the CDR3 is 14 residues. The CDR3 spells CASSTAPLGHEQYF. The CDR3 bases are TGTGCCAGCAGTACGGCCCCATTGGGCCACGAGCAGTACTTC.

J is TRBJ2-7 and V is TRBV2; TRBD2 agrees at 8 bases. J gave up 5 bases and V 2 bases, and 11 bases lay outside the gene matches. Germline values: CDR1 SNHLY, CDR2 FYNNEI. This CDR3 spans 16 amino acids. Here the CDR3 DNA reads TGTGCCAGCAGTGAATCCGAGGGTAGCGGGAAGAACGAGCAGTACTTC. It is translated as CASSESEGSGKNEQYF.

V and J are TRBV7-2 and TRBJ1-2; D is possibly TRBD1 (6 bases). V was trimmed by 5 bases and J by 7 bases, leaving 11 bases between them. The CDR3 length is 12 residues. CDR1 is SGHTA and CDR2 is FQGNSA in the germline V gene. The CDR3 sequence: CASSVQGSGYTF. Written as DNA, the CDR3 is TGTGCCAGCAGCGTACAGGGCTCTGGCTACACCTTC.